These 2 T cell receptor beta chains were all obtained from the same sample, sequenced in a study of regulatory T cells in long-lasting Graves disease. To make TCR beta libraries, researchers used iRepertoire HTBI primers and Arm-PCR of CDR3 regions. TCRdb re-called the multiplex PCR reads through MiXCR, storing one row per CDR3 protein. This sample has 650,000 to 700,000 distinct CDR3 sequences, with 25% to 30% found just once. Described time point: persistent/refractory GD, antithyroid drugs over 5 years with positive TRAb. Extracted PBMC RNA gave rise to the TCR library. Here the sequenced sample was peripheral blood mononuclear cells (PBMCs), taken when the disease was refractory, from a patient treated with antithyroid drugs. These receptor sequences come from a female donor with Graves disease.

The V gene is TRBV11-2, the J gene TRBJ1-5; D not certain. This CDR3 has 15 amino acids. The germline V gene has CDR1 SGHAT and CDR2 FQNNGV. Trimming shortened V by 0 bases and J by 4 bases, and 10 bases separated the two germline ends. CDR3: CASSLDPGLNQPQHF. The CDR3 DNA reads TGTGCCAGCAGCTTAGATCCGGGGTTGAATCAGCCCCAGCATTTT.

The chain carries TRBV2 and TRBJ1-1; possibly TRBD1 for D (5 bases). Germline CDR1 SNHLY, CDR2 FYNNEI. CDR3 size: 13 residues. Trimming pared 7 bases from V and 3 bases from J, leaving 12 bases between. The CDR3 reads CASIGGLDTEAFF. For the CDR3, the DNA is TGTGCCAGCATCGGGGGTTTGGACACTGAAGCTTTCTTT. Full variable domain (missing parts from reference TRBV2 and TRBJ1-1): EPEVTQTPSHQVTQMGQEVILRCVPISNHLYFYWYRQILGQKVEFLVSFYNNEISEKSEIFDDQFSVERPDGSNFTLKIRSTKLEDSAMYFCASIGGLDTEAFFGQGTRLTVV.